This T cell receptor beta chain stems from a study of blood T cell repertoires in COVID-19. Study overall: T cells, B-cell-depleted T cells, or PBMCs provided the cDNA or gDNA that served as material.

Libraries were prepared by immunoSEQ multiplex PCR; TCRdb keeps only in-frame clonotypes and omits some of them. The sample has roughly 100,000 clones; more than 75% are singletons. With V trimmed by 6 bases and J by 7 bases, 10 bases remained unmatched. Looked up from germline, CDR1 is MDHEN and CDR2 is SYDVKM. This CDR3 has 15 amino acids. This clone was detected once. This chain links TRBV28 with TRBJ1-2, with TRBD1 matching 11 bases. The sequence was obtained from a woman older than 75 with active COVID-19. Source material: peripheral blood. As DNA, the CDR3 is TGTGCCAGCAGCCAGGACAGGGGGCTTTACGGTGGCTACACCTTC. This encodes CASSQDRGLYGGYTF.